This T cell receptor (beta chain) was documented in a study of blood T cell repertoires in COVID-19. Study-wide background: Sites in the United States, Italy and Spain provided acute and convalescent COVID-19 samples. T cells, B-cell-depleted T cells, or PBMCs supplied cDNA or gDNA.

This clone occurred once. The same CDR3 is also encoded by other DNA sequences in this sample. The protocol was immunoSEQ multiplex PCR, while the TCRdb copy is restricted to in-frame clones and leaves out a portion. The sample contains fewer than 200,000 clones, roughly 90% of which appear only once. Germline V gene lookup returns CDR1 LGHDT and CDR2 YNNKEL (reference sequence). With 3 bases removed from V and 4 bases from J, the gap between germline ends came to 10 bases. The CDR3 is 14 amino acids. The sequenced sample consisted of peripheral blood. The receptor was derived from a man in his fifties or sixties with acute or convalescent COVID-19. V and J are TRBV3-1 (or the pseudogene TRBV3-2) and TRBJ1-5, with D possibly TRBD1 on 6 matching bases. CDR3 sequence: CASSQGRGNQPQHF. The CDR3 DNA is TGTGCCAGCAGCCAGGGCAGGGGAAATCAGCCCCAGCATTTT.